This TCR beta chain derives from a study of OX40 agonist ivuxolimab in advanced cancers. Study observations and caveats: What antigens the expanded peripheral T cells recognized was never established.

Note on this clone: Its antigen is currently unknown.

Per the germline V gene, CDR1 is SGHTA and CDR2 is FQGNSA. The J segment lost 4 bases and the V segment lost 2 bases, leaving 4 bases of the junction unmatched. The CDR3 runs 15 residues. If patients had autoimmune disease history or systemic immunosuppression, they were excluded. Assay: immunoSEQ multiplex PCR; the TCRdb copy retains only in-frame clones and omits some. The table has 40,000 to 45,000 clones, roughly four fifths seen once. Sequenced here: CD4+ or CD8+ T cells sorted from blood, sampled in a trial of the OX40 agonist ivuxolimab. This sequence joins TRBV7-2 and TRBJ2-1; 8 nucleotides align to TRBD2. The receptor was isolated from an adult with an advanced solid tumor such as melanoma, head and neck, liver or kidney cancer. CDR3 nucleotide sequence: TGTGCCAGCAGCTTACAAGCGGGAGATTACAATGAGCAGTTCTTC. This translates into CASSLQAGDYNEQFF.